The following is a T cell receptor beta chain sequence with its context. Its antigen is currently unknown. The CDR3 contains 13 residues. The ends were cut back, 3 bases at V and 11 bases at J, with 16 bases in the middle. The germline V gene encodes CDR1 SGHTA and CDR2 FQGNSA. Assay: immunoSEQ multiplex PCR; the TCRdb copy retains only in-frame clones and omits some. The sample has 84,000 or so clones, over 75% seen once. This record comes from a study of T cell responses to AZD1222 COVID-19 vaccine. Study-wide findings and caveats: Sampled repertoires all dated from after the peak T cell response. Clonal diversity was possibly underestimated, and white British individuals and females predominated among donors.

Sequencing was performed on peripheral blood, taken 28 days after the second AZD1222 dose. The J gene is TRBJ1-1, the V gene TRBV7-2, with D possibly being TRBD1 (6 bases). This clonotype originated in an adult who received the AZD1222 COVID-19 vaccine. CDR3 DNA sequence: TGTGCCAGCAGCTTTGGACAGTTTGATGACGCTTTCTTT. Protein product: CASSFGQFDDAFF.